These T cell receptor beta chains were read from a single sample in a study of shared clonotypes between healthy human individuals. Clones were read by immunoSEQ multiplex PCR, and TCRdb kept only the in-frame ones, dropping some. Altogether some 2,100,000 clones are present, 90% to 97% being singletons, with the ten largest covering roughly 0.13%. Sequences were obtained from naive CD4+ T cells sorted from blood. All receptors come from a man aged 18 to 35 in good health. The CDR3 runs from the conserved cysteine through the conserved F or W. D genes are given only for firm matches. Only part of the rows carry a size: once, few, many, or a class if the clone is expanded.

NA,TRBJ2-1,TRBV21-1,NA,CASSATGDGTYNEQFF,TGTGCCAGCAGCGCGACCGGGGACGGGACTTACAATGAGCAGTTCTTC
NA,TRBJ2-3,TRBV10-2,NA,CASSGADTQYF,TGCGCCAGCAGTGGGGCAGATACGCAGTATTTT
TRBD1,TRBJ1-6,TRBV10-3,NA,CAISEPGGASPLHF,TGTGCCATCAGTGAGCCAGGGGGCGCCTCACCCCTCCACTTT
TRBD2,TRBJ2-5,TRBV7-9,NA,CASSLGRASGQETQYF,TGTGCCAGCAGCTTAGGACGGGCTAGCGGACAAGAGACCCAGTACTTC
NA,TRBJ2-2,TRBV30,NA,CAWTQKSRGTAGELFF,TGTGCCTGGACCCAAAAGTCCCGGGGGACGGCCGGGGAGCTGTTTTTT
TRBD2,TRBJ2-7,TRBV2,once,CASIRTSASYEQYF,TGTGCCAGCATCCGGACTAGCGCCTCCTACGAGCAGTACTTC
NA,TRBJ1-2,TRBV7-9,NA,CASSLEIRGKINYGYTF,TGTGCCAGCAGCTTAGAAATAAGGGGGAAGATTAACTATGGCTACACCTTC
NA,TRBJ2-7,TRBV29-1,NA,CSVEAGVTYEQYF,TGCAGCGTTGAAGCAGGGGTAACCTACGAGCAGTACTTC
TRBD2,TRBJ2-3,TRBV29-1,NA,CSAPRLAVTSTDTQYF,TGCAGCGCCCCGCGACTAGCGGTTACTAGCACAGATACGCAGTATTTT
NA,TRBJ1-1,TRBV5-4,NA,CASSLAMGSWNTEAFF,TGTGCCAGCAGCTTGGCGATGGGTAGTTGGAACACTGAAGCTTTCTTT
NA,TRBJ1-1,TRBV5-6,NA,CASSPTGTEAFF,TGTGCCAGCAGCCCCACAGGCACTGAAGCTTTCTTT
NA,TRBJ2-4,TRBV7-9,once,CASSLDSDIQYF,TGTGCCAGCAGCTTGGACAGCGACATTCAGTACTTC
NA,TRBJ1-2,TRBV5-4,NA,CASSRGDRANYGYTF,TGTGCCAGCAGCCGAGGGGACCGAGCTAACTATGGCTACACCTTC